This TCR beta chain was captured by sequencing in a study of cytomegalovirus exposure and HLA in healthy donors. This PCR relied on a set of 60 Vbeta primers and 13 Jbeta primers. Using immunoSEQ multiplex PCR, the repertoire was profiled, and TCRdb retains in-frame clones only, with some absent. The sample holds under 200,000 clones, approximately 85% seen once. This CDR3 comprises 16 residues. The chain has TRBV21-1 and TRBJ2-7; the table gives TRBD1 as D, unverified against the DNA. TRBV21-1 is labeled a pseudogene. This clonotype was sampled from a woman in her forties or fifties in good health and CMV-seronegative. The sequenced sample consisted of PBMCs. The CDR3 DNA reads as TGTGCCAGCATACGCTCAGGGCCCCCCCCCGACTACGAGCAGTACTTC. Protein sequence: CASIRSGPPPDYEQYF.